One sample yielded the 9 T cell receptor beta chains listed below, sequenced in a study of T cells in Graves' hyperthyroidism and ophthalmopathy. Researchers took RNA transcripts and amplified the TCR beta CDR3 regions from them. The HTBI primer set drove a first-round RT-PCR of the TCR CDR3. Each CDR3 protein is one row after TCRdb ran MiXCR on the multiplex PCR reads. The repertoire has approximately 95,000 distinct CDR3 sequences, approximately 42% of them found once; the top ten carry roughly 10%. The sequenced material came from peripheral blood or thyroid tissue (not recorded which). The source is a woman in her 30s with Graves' hyperthyroidism.

This clonotype was counted at least ten times. The J gene is TRBJ2-7, the V gene TRBV5-1; 7 bases fit TRBD1. The trim removed 3 bases at V and 3 bases at J, leaving 15 bases unmatched. The CDR3 spans 17 residues. Germline CDR1 SGHRS, CDR2 YFSETQ. CDR3 bases: TGCGCCAGCAGCTCCCGAGGAGGCTTTGGGACAGACTACGAGCAGTACTTC. Amino acid sequence: CASSSRGGFGTDYEQYF.

The table lists this clonotype with many counts. Here the CDR3 omits its conserved ending phenylalanine or tryptophan, so a read error is the likely source. No DNA is shown, since the ends of the CDR3 on it are uncertain; the CDR3 is the one TCRdb lists. The V gene is TRBV10-3, the J gene TRBJ1-2. Germline V gene data show CDR1 as ENHRY and CDR2 as SYGVKD. 12 amino acids form the CDR3, both terminal residues included. This CDR3 is CAISESADLFAI.

This clonotype was picked up many times. The V gene is TRBV28, the J gene TRBJ1-1, with D possibly matching TRBD1 (6 bases). The CDR3 covers 15 residues. Trimming removed 2 bases from V and 0 bases from J, with 10 bases in between. Germline V gives CDR1 MDHEN, CDR2 SYDVKM. The CDR3 sequence: CASSLGGRVNTEAFF. In DNA, the CDR3 is TGTGCCAGCAGTTTAGGGGGCAGGGTGAACACTGAAGCTTTCTTT.

This clonotype was counted many times. The J gene is TRBJ2-5, the V gene TRBV11-2, with 8 bases identical to TRBD2. Per the germline V gene, CDR1 is SGHAT and CDR2 is FQNNGV. V lost 4 bases to trimming and J lost 4 bases; unmatched junction nucleotides: 8. This CDR3 is 15 amino acids long. The CDR3 nucleotides read TGTGCCAGCAGCTGGGCAGCGGGAGAAACAGAGACCCAGTACTTC. This translates into CASSWAAGETETQYF.

The gene calls are TRBV20-1 and TRBJ2-7; the match to TRBD2 covers 11 bases. Germline values: CDR1 DFQATT, CDR2 SNEGSKA (reference sequence). Trimming took 1 base from V and 1 from J; bases not matched to a gene: 6. This CDR3 has 16 amino acids. The chain's CDR3 is CSARAMTSGASYEQYF. The DNA for the CDR3 is TGCAGTGCTAGAGCCATGACTAGCGGGGCATCCTACGAGCAGTACTTC.

The sample holds many counts of this clonotype. The chain has TRBV7-2 and TRBJ1-5, with D unclear. V lost 3 bases and J 5 bases, leaving 5 bases between the germline ends. There are 12 residues in the CDR3. The germline gives CDR1 SGHTA, CDR2 FQGNSA. In DNA, the CDR3 is TGTGCCAGCAGCTTTGGGTATCAGCCCCAGCATTTT. Protein: CASSFGYQPQHF.

This clonotype has at least ten counts. The rearrangement links TRBV13 to TRBJ1-4; the match to TRBD1 covers 9 bases. The CDR3 contains 17 residues. V shed 1 base and J 4 bases; nucleotides not matched to a gene: 7. Germline CDR1 reads PRHDT; CDR2 reads FYEKMQ (reference sequence). In DNA form, the CDR3 reads TGTGCCAGCAGCTTAGCCCGGGACAGGGCCTATAATGAAAAACTGTTTTTT. This encodes CASSLARDRAYNEKLFF.

At least ten counts were recorded for this clonotype. This chain uses TRBV19 with TRBJ1-3, with a possible D match to TRBD1 (6 bases). This CDR3 is 15 amino acids long. The V and J ends lost 6 bases and 3 bases respectively, with 15 bases between them. Germline CDR1 and CDR2: LNHDA and SQIVND (reference sequence). In nucleotides, the CDR3 is TGTGCCAGTAGATTACAGGGAGAAGGTGGAAACACCATATATTTT. It encodes CASRLQGEGGNTIYF.

Comment on this clonotype: Since a much larger clone is just one base distant, this may be a read error. As the CDR3 is not closed by the conserved phenylalanine or tryptophan, this likely results from a read error. The chain joins TRBV5-8 to TRBJ2-7, with D hard to call. The CDR3 is 14 amino acids. Trimming removed 5 bases from V and 1 base from J, with 13 bases in between. Germline V gives CDR1 SGHTS, CDR2 YDEGEE. CDR3 amino acids: CASSTDSDSYEQYL. The CDR3 nucleotides read TGTGCCAGCAGTACCGACTCAGATTCCTACGAGCAGTACCTC.